The TCR beta chain described here comes from a study of cytomegalovirus exposure and HLA in healthy donors. General observations from the study: Common viral pathogens seemed, in a later analysis, to connect with several of the most significant clusters.

Primers for the PCR totalled 60 Vbeta and 13 Jbeta. Assay used: immunoSEQ multiplex PCR; TCRdb lists only in-frame clones, some missing. The table has about 150,000 clones, approximately 81% seen once. CDR1 is SEHNR and CDR2 is FQNEAQ in the germline V gene (reference sequence). The CDR3 has 15 residues. V was shortened by 5 bases and J by 7 bases, with 17 bases between the two germline ends. This clone has just a few counts. Its specificity is not known. The chain recombines TRBV7-9 with TRBJ1-4; D call uncertain. The sequence was collected from a man in his late teens or twenties in good health and CMV-seronegative. Sequenced input: PBMCs. The DNA for the CDR3 is TGTGCCAGCAGCCCCAGCGGCGCGTGGGGTGAAAAACTGTTTTTT. It translates to CASSPSGAWGEKLFF. The variable domain in full, with the rest retrieved from reference TRBV7-9 and TRBJ1-4, is DTGVSQNPRHKITKRGQNVTFRCDPISEHNRLYWYRQTLGQGPEFLTYFQNEAQLEKSRLLSDRFSAERPKGSFSTLEIQRTEQGDSAMYLCASSPSGAWGEKLFFGSGTQLSVL.